Listed below are T cell receptor beta chains from one sample, sequenced in a study of identical twins. TCRdb re-called the 5' RACE reads with MiXCR, one entry per CDR3 protein. The sample shows 350,000 to 500,000 distinct CDR3 sequences, about a fifth of them seen only once. Material for sequencing was naive T cells sorted from blood. All receptors come from a man aged 45-65 years in good health. Both conserved end residues are part of each CDR3.

V gene,J gene,CDR3 protein
TRBV5-1,TRBJ1-1,CASSPNTGDTEAFF
TRBV11-2,TRBJ1-1,CASSLDRRNTEAFF
TRBV15,TRBJ2-7,CATSRSSGTRDEQYF
TRBV12-3/TRBV12-4,TRBJ2-4,CASSLNAKNIQYF
TRBV4-3,TRBJ1-1,CASSQVGGRVAFF
TRBV9,TRBJ2-1,CASSVGLGLAGEQFF
TRBV6-5,TRBJ1-2,CASSFGQRRGYTF
TRBV9,TRBJ2-7,CASSPLFDRPYEQYF
TRBV12-3/TRBV12-4,TRBJ2-5,CASSLGDNQETQYF
TRBV12-3/TRBV12-4,TRBJ2-5,CASSPSGGGETQYF
TRBV10-3,TRBJ2-5,CAISESWRNETQYF
TRBV9,TRBJ2-2,CASSTFLETTGELFF
TRBV18,TRBJ2-3,CASSPFRHTDTQYF
TRBV6-5,TRBJ2-7,CASSYSIALAGEQYF
TRBV9,TRBJ2-5,CASSVWTGGGETQYF
TRBV7-2,TRBJ2-1,CASSLAGLLPLEQFF
TRBV4-2,TRBJ2-1,CASSQGTSGSDVEQFF
TRBV5-1,TRBJ1-1,CASSLEAGAEAFF
TRBV6-1,TRBJ2-1,CASRLVAGGGNEQFF
TRBV5-1,TRBJ2-3,CASSLNSADTQYF
TRBV7-2,TRBJ2-1,CASSPLAMTSGNNEQFF
TRBV15,TRBJ2-7,CATSREGLSYEQYF
TRBV4-3,TRBJ2-7,CASSQDPGLGYEQYF
TRBV6-1,TRBJ1-6,CASSRQGTNNSPLHF
TRBV12-5,TRBJ2-1,CASGLANNEQFF
TRBV5-1,TRBJ2-7,CASKPGQGAYEQYF
TRBV28,TRBJ2-7,CASSRSGSSYEQYF
TRBV12-3/TRBV12-4,TRBJ1-6,CASSFRTNSPLHF
TRBV7-2,TRBJ2-5,CASSLPLTGAWETQYF
TRBV7-7,TRBJ2-7,CASSLSGTGDEQYF
TRBV10-2,TRBJ1-4,CASSPVGETNEKLFF
TRBV29-1,TRBJ2-1,CSVEGSGDEQFF